These 9 T cell receptor beta chains originate from one sample sequenced in a study of metastatic and nonmetastatic thyroid tumors. Using MiXCR, TCRdb reanalyzed the PCR reads. The sample records 20,000 to 30,000 clones, about an eighth being singletons. No patient had received any treatment before thyroid surgery. The source material was blood. Source of these receptors: a female donor with papillary thyroid cancer or a benign thyroid nodule (not recorded which). Some clones in this sample may be carry-over from other donors' samples.

A note on this clone: Other DNA variants within this sample encode the same CDR3. V usage is TRBV12-3 or TRBV12-4 and J usage is TRBJ2-2; D tentatively fits TRBD1 or TRBD2 (6 bases each). Trimming stripped 6 bases from V and 4 bases from J, with 21 bases between. The CDR3 covers 17 residues. Here the CDR3 reads CASSAWGAGRITGELFF. CDR3 sequence (DNA): TGTGCCAGCAGCGCTTGGGGGGCTGGTCGCATCACCGGGGAGCTGTTTTTT.

This clone was picked up many times. The rearrangement joins TRBV7-9 to TRBJ2-1, with TRBD1 as a possible D gene (6 bases). The CDR3 is 15 residues long. Deletions cut 4 bases from V and 8 bases from J, with 18 bases between. Germline V gene sequence: CDR1 SEHNR, CDR2 FQNEAQ (reference sequence). CDR3 DNA sequence: TGTGCCAGCAGCTCAACCTGGATACAGGGCGATGAGCAGTTCTTC. This gives the protein CASSSTWIQGDEQFF. The entire variable domain, with the rest obtained from reference TRBV7-9 and TRBJ2-1, is as follows: DTGVSQNPRHKITKRGQNVTFRCDPISEHNRLYWYRQTLGQGPEFLTYFQNEAQLEKSRLLSDRFSAERPKGSFSTLEIQRTEQGDSAMYLCASSSTWIQGDEQFFGPGTRLTVL.

This clone was seen at least ten times. The V and J genes are TRBV7-2 and TRBJ2-5; no firm D call. Looked up from germline, CDR1 is SGHTA and CDR2 is FQGNSA. This CDR3 is built from 12 residues. V was clipped by 5 bases and J by 7 bases, with 11 bases between them. The CDR3 loop reads CASSPRIGTQYF. DNA for the CDR3: TGTGCCAGCAGCCCCCGGATCGGGACCCAGTACTTC. Combining the CDR3 with reference TRBV7-2 and TRBJ2-5 gives the whole variable domain GAGVSQSPSNKVTEKGKDVELRCDPISGHTALYWYRQSLGQGLEFLIYFQGNSAPDKSGLPSDRFSAERTGGSVSTLTIQRTQQEDSAVYLCASSPRIGTQYFGPGTRLLVL.

This chain uses TRBV30 with TRBJ2-7; D not certain. CDR1 and CDR2 (germline): GTSNPN, SVGIG (reference sequence). Trimming left V 4 bases short and J 0 bases short, with 16 bases between. The CDR3 consists of 15 residues. CDR3 bases: TGTGCCTGGACTATAGGGCCCGTGAGCTCCTACGAGCAGTACTTC. The encoded protein is CAWTIGPVSSYEQYF.

This clone appeared many times. This chain connects TRBV7-9 to TRBJ1-2; D unclear. Germline V gene data show CDR1 as SEHNR and CDR2 as FQNEAQ (reference sequence). Trimming shortened V by 1 base and J by 4 bases, and 4 bases separated the two germline ends. This CDR3 is built from 12 residues. CDR3 region: CASSLGPYGYTF. The CDR3 nucleotides read TGTGCCAGCAGCTTAGGCCCCTATGGCTACACCTTC.

At least ten counts were recorded for this clone. The genes are TRBV12-3 or TRBV12-4 and TRBJ2-1; tentatively, D is TRBD2 (5 bases). V shed 1 base and J shed 0 bases, with 7 bases lying between them. This CDR3 is built from 15 residues. CDR3 loop: CASSLDRGSYNEQFF. The CDR3, as DNA: TGTGCCAGCAGTTTAGACCGGGGCTCCTACAATGAGCAGTTCTTC.

Ten or more counts support this clone. The chain employs TRBV7-9 and TRBJ2-1; TRBD2 agrees at 14 bases. The CDR3 sequence is 16 residues long. Trimming took 5 bases from V and 7 from J; bases not matched to a gene: 7. The germline CDR1 and CDR2 sequences are SEHNR and FQNEAQ (reference sequence). The CDR3 sequence: CASSPTSGRAKNEQFF. The CDR3 DNA sequence: TGTGCCAGCAGCCCGACTAGCGGGAGGGCGAAGAATGAGCAGTTCTTC.

This clone appeared many times. The J gene is TRBJ1-5, the V gene TRBV12-3 or TRBV12-4; D is uncertain. The CDR3 is 15 amino acids. V dropped 6 bases and J dropped 5 bases, with 17 bases sitting between them. The DNA of the CDR3 is TGTGCCAGCAGCCCCGGGCCCTCAAGGCATCAGCCCCAGCATTTT. Its protein is CASSPGPSRHQPQHF.

This clone occurred many times. This rearrangement joins TRBV6-1 to TRBJ1-2; a possible D gene is TRBD1 (5 bases). V lost 6 bases and J 5 bases, leaving 19 bases between the germline ends. Germline assignment: CDR1 MNHNS and CDR2 SASEGT. The CDR3 sequence is 15 residues long. CDR3 in amino acids: CASSKGLRDRYGYTF. CDR3 sequence (DNA): TGTGCCAGCAGCAAGGGGTTACGGGATAGATATGGCTACACCTTC.